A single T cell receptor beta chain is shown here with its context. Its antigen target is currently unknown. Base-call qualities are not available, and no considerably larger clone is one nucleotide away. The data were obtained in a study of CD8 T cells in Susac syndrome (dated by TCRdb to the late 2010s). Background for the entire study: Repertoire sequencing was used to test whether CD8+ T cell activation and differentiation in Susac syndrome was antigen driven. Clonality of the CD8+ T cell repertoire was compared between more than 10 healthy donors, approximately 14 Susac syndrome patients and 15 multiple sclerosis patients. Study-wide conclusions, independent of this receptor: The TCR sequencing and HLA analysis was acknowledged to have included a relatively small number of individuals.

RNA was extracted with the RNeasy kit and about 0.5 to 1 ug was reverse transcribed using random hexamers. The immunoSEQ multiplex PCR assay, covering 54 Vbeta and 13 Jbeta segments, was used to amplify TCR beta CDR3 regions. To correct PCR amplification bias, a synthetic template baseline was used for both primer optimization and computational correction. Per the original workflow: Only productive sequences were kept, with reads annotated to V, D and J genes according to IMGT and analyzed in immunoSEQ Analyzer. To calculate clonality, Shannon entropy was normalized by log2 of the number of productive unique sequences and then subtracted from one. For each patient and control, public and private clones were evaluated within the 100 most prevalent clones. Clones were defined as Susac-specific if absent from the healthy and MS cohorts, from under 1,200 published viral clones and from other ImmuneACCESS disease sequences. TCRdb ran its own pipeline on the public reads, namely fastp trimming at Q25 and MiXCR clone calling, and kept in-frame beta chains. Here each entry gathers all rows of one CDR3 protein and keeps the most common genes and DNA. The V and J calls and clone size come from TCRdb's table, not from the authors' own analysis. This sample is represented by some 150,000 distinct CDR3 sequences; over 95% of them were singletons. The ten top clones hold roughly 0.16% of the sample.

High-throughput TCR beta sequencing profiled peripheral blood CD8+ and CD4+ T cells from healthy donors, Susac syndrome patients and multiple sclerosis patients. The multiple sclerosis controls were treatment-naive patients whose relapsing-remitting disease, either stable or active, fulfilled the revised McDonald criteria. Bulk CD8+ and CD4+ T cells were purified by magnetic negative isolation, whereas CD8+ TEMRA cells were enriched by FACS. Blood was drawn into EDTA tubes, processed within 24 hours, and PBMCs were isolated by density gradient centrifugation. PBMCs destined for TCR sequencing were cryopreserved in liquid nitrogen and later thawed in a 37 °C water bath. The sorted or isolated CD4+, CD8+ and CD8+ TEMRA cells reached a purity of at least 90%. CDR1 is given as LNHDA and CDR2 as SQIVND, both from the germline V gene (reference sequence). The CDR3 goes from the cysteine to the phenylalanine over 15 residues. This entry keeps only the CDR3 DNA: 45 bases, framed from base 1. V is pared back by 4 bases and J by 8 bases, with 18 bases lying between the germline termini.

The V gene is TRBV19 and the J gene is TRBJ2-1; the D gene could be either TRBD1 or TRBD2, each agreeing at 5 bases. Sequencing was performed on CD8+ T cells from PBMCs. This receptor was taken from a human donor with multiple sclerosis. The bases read TGTGCCAGTAGTACCTCCGGGACCACCCTCCATGAGCAGTTCTTC. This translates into CASSTSGTTLHEQFF.